Below, 5 T cell receptor beta chains from the same sample are listed, as sequenced in a study of blood T cells in healthy people across ages. The second PCR ran about 6 to 11 cycles with a sample-barcoded 5' primer and J-beta primers. MiXCR, run by TCRdb on the 5' RACE reads, gives a single entry per CDR3 protein. The table lists hundreds of thousands of distinct CDR3 sequences, roughly 52% of them singletons. Specimen: blood. These receptors were taken from a man aged 25 to 45 in good health.

V gene TRBV29-1 combines with J gene TRBJ2-5, with 8 nucleotides matching TRBD2. This CDR3 is built from 15 residues. J was trimmed by 4 bases and V by 1 base; bases with no gene match: 8. The germline V gene encodes CDR1 SQVTM and CDR2 ANQGSEA. Here the CDR3 DNA reads TGCAGCGTTGAAGTCCCCCCCGGGAGGGGAGAGACCCAGTACTTC. Translation gives CSVEVPPGRGETQYF.

In its sample, this clonotype was seen a few times. The chain is built from TRBV7-9 and TRBJ1-6; D not resolved. This CDR3 region has 12 residues. V dropped 1 base and J dropped 8 bases, with 3 bases sitting between them. Germline loops: CDR1 SEHNR, CDR2 FQNEAQ (reference sequence). The CDR3 DNA reads as TGTGCCAGCAGCTTAGTCCATTCACCCCTCCACTTT. Residues: CASSLVHSPLHF.

This clonotype was seen a single time. The rearrangement joins TRBV27 to TRBJ1-2; perhaps TRBD1 as D (5 bases). The V end lost 5 bases, the J end lost 7 bases, and 14 bases lay between the germline ends. The CDR3 sequence is 13 residues long. CDR1 MNHEY and CDR2 SMNVEV come from the germline V gene (reference sequence). The CDR3: CASSAGLVSGYTF. The CDR3 bases are TGTGCCAGCAGTGCGGGACTCGTGAGTGGCTACACCTTC.

A few counts support this clonotype. The chain joins TRBV6-2 or TRBV6-3 to TRBJ1-2; D might be TRBD1 (6 bases). This CDR3 region has 15 residues. Trimming took off 7 bases at V and 3 bases at J, with 18 bases between the two ends. Germline CDR1 is MNHEY and CDR2 is SVGEGT. CDR3 loop: CASNHRTAAYYGYTF. CDR3 nucleotide sequence: TGTGCCAGCAACCACCGGACAGCTGCCTACTATGGCTACACCTTC.

This clonotype was detected only a few times. This chain links TRBV5-5 with TRBJ2-1; 10 nucleotides match TRBD2. The ends lost 3 bases at V and 10 bases at J; junction bases unmatched: 4. The germline V gene has CDR1 SGHKS and CDR2 YYEKEE (reference sequence). The CDR3 contains 13 residues. The CDR3 reads CASSSLAGVEQFF. Written as DNA, the CDR3 is TGTGCCAGCAGCTCGCTAGCGGGGGTCGAGCAGTTCTTC.